The clone carrying this T cell receptor beta chain was seen ten or more times. What it binds is unknown. This entry comes from a study of regulatory T cells in long-lasting Graves disease. Study findings and constraints: Favoring TRBV28, TRBJ1-2 and TRBJ2-5 was a feature seen in persistent disease.

The CDR3 extends over 15 amino acids. Germline V gene sequence: CDR1 SGHTA, CDR2 FQGNSA. J lost 5 bases, V lost 1 base, and 5 bases had no gene match. Noted time point: newly diagnosed GD, antithyroid drugs for less than 3 months. PBMC RNA served as the TCR library source. EDTA tubes collected around 10 milliliters of peripheral blood. Through Arm-PCR of CDR3 regions and iRepertoire HTBI primers, TCR beta libraries were built. Each CDR3 protein is one row after TCRdb ran MiXCR on the multiplex PCR reads. The sample yields approximately 400,000 distinct CDR3 sequences, approximately 16% seen once. The same sample was also studied in work on T cells in Graves' hyperthyroidism and ophthalmopathy.

The chain carries TRBV7-2 and TRBJ2-5; 9 positions agree with TRBD2. The TCR comes from a woman between 40 and 55 years old with Graves disease. This specimen was peripheral blood mononuclear cells (PBMCs), taken at new diagnosis, from a patient treated with antithyroid drugs. CDR3 sequence (DNA): TGTGCCAGCAGCTTAGTAGCTAGCGGGATGGAGACCCAGTACTTC. Amino acids: CASSLVASGMETQYF.